This TCR beta chain stems from a study of T cell repertoires in cytomegalovirus infection. Study in general: Matching HLA type, along with CMV infection, was indicated by public TCR beta signatures.

As to this clonotype: What it recognizes is unknown.

This CDR3 contains 14 residues. V was cut by 1 base and J by 0 bases, with 7 bases left in between. Germline V CDR1 and CDR2: DFQATT, SNEGSKA (reference sequence). One entry per CDR3 protein, called by TCRdb with MiXCR from the reads. The sample contains a few hundred thousand distinct CDR3 sequences, around a quarter of which appear only once. Study-wide findings and caveats: HLA-C-restricted CMV-specific TCR beta clonotypes prevailed in the ex vivo response. Frequencies of public TCR beta families were cumulated, and this identified carriers of CMV plus the relevant HLA.

The sequence was collected from a human donor in good health (CMV status not recorded). Some clones in this sample may be carry-over from other donors' samples. This chain uses TRBV20-1 with TRBJ2-1; no clear D. The starting material was cultured PBMCs, obtained from culture after CMV antigen stimulation. In DNA, the CDR3 is TGCAGTGCTAGAGCTAGGATCTCCTACAATGAGCAGTTCTTC. Its protein is CSARARISYNEQFF.